A single sample is the source of the 15 T cell receptor beta chains below, sequenced in a study of blood T cell repertoires in COVID-19. Sequencing used immunoSEQ multiplex PCR; TCRdb keeps in-frame clones, though not all of them. The table shows 250,000 to 350,000 clones, with 75% to 90% occurring only once. The sequencing input was peripheral blood. The receptors were gathered from a woman under 40 with COVID-19, enrolled during active disease.

V gene TRBV2 combines with J gene TRBJ1-2; 9 nucleotides align to TRBD1. Germline V gives CDR1 SNHLY, CDR2 FYNNEI. The CDR3 covers 17 residues. With V trimmed by 8 bases and J by 2 bases, 15 bases remained unmatched. The CDR3 DNA is TGTGCCAGCCCTCGAAAGACCGGACAGGGGCGGAACTATGGCTACACCTTC. It translates to CASPRKTGQGRNYGYTF.

The genes are TRBV10-1 and TRBJ2-1; TRBD2 aligns across 10 bases. The CDR3 spans 15 residues. The J segment lost 7 bases and the V segment lost 3 bases, leaving 6 bases of the junction unmatched. Germline lookup yields CDR1 WNHNN and CDR2 SYGVQD (reference sequence). CDR3 protein: CASSEDSGRTNEQFF. The CDR3 DNA follows: TGCGCCAGCAGTGAAGATAGCGGGAGGACGAATGAGCAGTTCTTC.

The CDR3 coding sequence is TGCGCCAGCAGTGAGGGCAGAAACTACGAGCAGTACTTC. This translates into CASSEGRNYEQYF. V gene TRBV10-2 combines with J gene TRBJ2-7; D is uncertain. Germline V gene sequence: CDR1 WSHSY, CDR2 SAAADI. The CDR3 consists of 13 residues. V lost 2 bases, J lost 3 bases, and 8 bases lay in between.

V gene TRBV28 combines with J gene TRBJ2-7; 12 bases map to TRBD2. The length of the CDR3 is 19 residues. V gave up 7 bases and J gave up 3 bases; unmatched junction bases: 19. Per germline, CDR1 MDHEN and CDR2 SYDVKM. The CDR3 DNA sequence: TGTGCCAGCAACCCTAGCGGGAGGGCTACATTTTCCAGGGACTACGAGCAGTACTTC. It is translated as CASNPSGRATFSRDYEQYF.

This clone was counted a single time. The rearrangement joins TRBV5-1 to TRBJ2-1, with 11 bases that match TRBD2. CDR3 size: 14 residues. V lost 2 bases, J lost 9 bases, and 4 bases stayed unmatched. From germline, CDR1 is SGHRS and CDR2 YFSETQ. The DNA of the CDR3 is TGCGCCAGCAGCTTAACTGGGACTAGCGGTGAGCAGTTCTTC. This codes for CASSLTGTSGEQFF.

The chain is built from TRBV10-1 and TRBJ2-7, with a weak D call TRBD2 (6 bases). Trimming took 8 bases from V and 1 from J, leaving 15 bases between them. The CDR3 extends over 14 amino acids. Germline V gene data show CDR1 as WNHNN and CDR2 as SYGVQD (reference sequence). The CDR3 sequence: CASHGGNRSYEQYF. The CDR3 DNA reads TGCGCCAGCCATGGGGGGAACCGGTCCTACGAGCAGTACTTC.

V is TRBV29-1 and J is TRBJ2-3; 9 positions agree with TRBD2. V trimming: 0 bases; J trimming: 3 bases; junction bases outside the gene matches: 10. CDR1 and CDR2 (germline): SQVTM, ANQGSEA. The CDR3 extends over 17 amino acids. This CDR3 is CSVEDSGRRGWTDTQYF. The DNA for the CDR3 is TGCAGCGTTGAAGATAGCGGGAGAAGAGGTTGGACAGATACGCAGTATTTT.

CDR3 in DNA: TGTGCCAGCAGCGCCCAAGGAGGGGATGGCTACACCTTC. Its translation: CASSAQGGDGYTF. V gene TRBV7-3 combines with J gene TRBJ1-2, with D perhaps matching TRBD1 (5 bases). Deletions cut 5 bases from V and 6 bases from J, with 13 bases between. This CDR3 region has 13 residues. Germline V gene lookup returns CDR1 SGHTA and CDR2 FQGTGA.

The V call is TRBV19, the J call TRBJ1-4; no definite D call. V was shortened by 4 bases and J by 4 bases, with 4 bases between the two germline ends. From germline, CDR1 is LNHDA and CDR2 SQIVND (reference sequence). This CDR3 region has 12 residues. CDR3: CASSTINEKLFF. In DNA form, the CDR3 reads TGTGCCAGTAGTACCATTAATGAAAAACTGTTTTTT. The full variable domain, completed using reference TRBV19 and TRBJ1-4, is DGGITQSPKYLFRKEGQNVTLSCEQNLNHDAMYWYRQDPGQGLRLIYYSQIVNDFQKGDIAEGYSVSREKKESFPLTVTSAQKNPTAFYLCASSTINEKLFFGSGTQLSVL.

The V gene is TRBV11-2, the J gene TRBJ2-1, with 8 bases fitting TRBD1. In germline, CDR1 is SGHAT, CDR2 FQNNGV. V shed 7 bases, J shed 0 bases, and the junction held 5 bases outside the gene matches. The CDR3 is 15 residues long. The chain's CDR3 is CASTGGLSSYNEQFF. DNA of the CDR3: TGTGCCAGCACAGGGGGCCTCAGCTCCTACAATGAGCAGTTCTTC.

For the CDR3, the DNA is TGTGCCACCAGCAGAGATATGACGGGGGGCGAGCAGTACTTC. It is translated as CATSRDMTGGEQYF. This chain uses TRBV15 with TRBJ2-7; TRBD2 agrees at 7 bases. Germline CDR1 and CDR2: LNHNV and YYDKDF (reference sequence). The CDR3 is made up of 14 amino acids. The J segment lost 6 bases and the V segment lost 0 bases, leaving 5 bases of the junction unmatched.

The CDR3 is CASSAGAGELFF. The CDR3 nucleotides read TGTGCCAGTAGCGCAGGGGCCGGGGAGCTGTTTTTT. The chain carries TRBV19 and TRBJ2-2, with D perhaps TRBD1 (6 bases). Germline V lookup: CDR1 LNHDA, CDR2 SQIVND (reference sequence). CDR3 length: 12 residues. The germline V and J ends were trimmed by 6 bases and 6 bases, with 8 bases remaining between them.

The sample holds a few counts of this clone. The rearrangement uses TRBV7-9 and TRBJ2-3; 12 bases agree with TRBD2. V lost 1 base and J lost 3; bases outside the gene matches: 2. This CDR3 spans 16 amino acids. Per germline, CDR1 SEHNR and CDR2 FQNEAQ (reference sequence). The CDR3 reads CASSLGLAGVTDTQYF. CDR3 in DNA: TGTGCCAGCAGCTTAGGACTAGCGGGAGTAACAGATACGCAGTATTTT.

The J gene is TRBJ2-7, the V gene TRBV28; D might be TRBD1 (8 bases). CDR3 length: 14 residues. Germline CDR1 MDHEN, CDR2 SYDVKM. Trimming stripped 6 bases from V and 2 bases from J, with 14 bases between. The CDR3 sequence: CASSPQGGTYEQYF. The CDR3 region has the DNA TGTGCCAGCAGCCCACAGGGGGGGACCTACGAGCAGTACTTC. The full variable domain, completed using reference TRBV28 and TRBJ2-7, is DVKVTQSSRYLVKRTGEKVFLECVQDMDHENMFWYRQDPGLGLRLIYFSYDVKMKEKGDIPEGYSVSREKKERFSLILESASTNQTSMYLCASSPQGGTYEQYFGPGTRLTVT.

The gene calls are TRBV5-4 and TRBJ2-7; D remains ambiguous. Trimming shortened V by 0 bases and J by 4 bases, and 11 bases separated the two germline ends. Germline lookup yields CDR1 SGHNT and CDR2 YYREEE (reference sequence). The CDR3 runs to 14 residues. The CDR3, as DNA: TGTGCCAGCAGCTTGGAAAGCTCCTCATACGAGCAGTACTTC. Protein: CASSLESSSYEQYF.